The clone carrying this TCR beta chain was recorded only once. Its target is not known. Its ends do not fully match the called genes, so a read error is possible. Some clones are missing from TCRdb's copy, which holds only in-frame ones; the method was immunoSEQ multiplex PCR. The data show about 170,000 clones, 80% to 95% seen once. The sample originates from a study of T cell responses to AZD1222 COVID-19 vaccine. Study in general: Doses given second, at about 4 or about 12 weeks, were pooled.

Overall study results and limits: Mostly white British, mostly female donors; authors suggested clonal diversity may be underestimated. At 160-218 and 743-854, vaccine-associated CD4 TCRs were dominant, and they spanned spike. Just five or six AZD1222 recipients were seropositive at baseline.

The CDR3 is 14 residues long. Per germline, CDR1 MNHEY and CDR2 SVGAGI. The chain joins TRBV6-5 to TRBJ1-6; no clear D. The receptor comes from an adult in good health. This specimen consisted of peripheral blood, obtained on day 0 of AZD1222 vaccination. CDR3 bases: TGTGCCATTGCCCTGGACCGCTATTATTCACCCCTCCACTTT. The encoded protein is CAIALDRYYSPLHF.